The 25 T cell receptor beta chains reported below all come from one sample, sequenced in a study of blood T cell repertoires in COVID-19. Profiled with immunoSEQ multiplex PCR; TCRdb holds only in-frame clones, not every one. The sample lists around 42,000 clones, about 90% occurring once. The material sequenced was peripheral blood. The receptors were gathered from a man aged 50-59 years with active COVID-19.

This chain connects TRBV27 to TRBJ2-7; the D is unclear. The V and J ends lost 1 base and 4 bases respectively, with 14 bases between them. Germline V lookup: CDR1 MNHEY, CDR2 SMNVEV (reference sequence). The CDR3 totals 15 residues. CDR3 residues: CASSLLGGQRYEQYF. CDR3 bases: TGTGCCAGCAGTTTATTAGGCGGCCAGAGATACGAGCAGTACTTC.

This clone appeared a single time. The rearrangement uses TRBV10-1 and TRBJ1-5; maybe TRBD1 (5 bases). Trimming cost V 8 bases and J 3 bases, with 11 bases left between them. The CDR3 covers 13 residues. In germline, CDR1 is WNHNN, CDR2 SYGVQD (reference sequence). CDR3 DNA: TGCGCCAGCCTACAGGAGATCAATCAGCCCCAGCATTTT. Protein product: CASLQEINQPQHF.

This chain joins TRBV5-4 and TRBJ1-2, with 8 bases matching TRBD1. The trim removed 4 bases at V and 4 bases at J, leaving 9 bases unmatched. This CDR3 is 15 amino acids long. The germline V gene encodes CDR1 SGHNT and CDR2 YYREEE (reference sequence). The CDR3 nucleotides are TGTGCCAGCAGCACCCCAGGGGGCGCATCCTATGGCTACACCTTC. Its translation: CASSTPGGASYGYTF.

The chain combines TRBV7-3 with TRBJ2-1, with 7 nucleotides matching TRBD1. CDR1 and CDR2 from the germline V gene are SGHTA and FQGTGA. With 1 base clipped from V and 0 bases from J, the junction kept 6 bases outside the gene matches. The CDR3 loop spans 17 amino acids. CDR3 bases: TGTGCCAGCAGCTTAAGGGACAGAGCAAGCTCCTACAATGAGCAGTTCTTC. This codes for CASSLRDRASSYNEQFF.

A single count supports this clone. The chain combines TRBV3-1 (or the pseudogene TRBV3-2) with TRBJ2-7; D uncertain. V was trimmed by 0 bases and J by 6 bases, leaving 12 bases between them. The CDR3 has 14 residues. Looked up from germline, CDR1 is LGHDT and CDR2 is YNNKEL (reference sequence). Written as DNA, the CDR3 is TGTGCCAGCAGCCAAGATAAGATCACAGCCGAGCAGTACTTC. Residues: CASSQDKITAEQYF.

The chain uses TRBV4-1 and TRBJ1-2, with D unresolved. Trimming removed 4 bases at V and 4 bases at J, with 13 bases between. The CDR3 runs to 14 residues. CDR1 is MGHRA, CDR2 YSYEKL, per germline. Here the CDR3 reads CASSREQPLYGYTF. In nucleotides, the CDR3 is TGCGCCAGCAGCCGCGAACAGCCGCTCTATGGCTACACCTTC.

The CDR3 is CASSLQLRSEQYF. The CDR3 DNA sequence: TGTGCCAGCAGTTTACAATTGAGGAGCGAGCAGTACTTC. The rearrangement uses TRBV12-3 or TRBV12-4 and TRBJ2-7, with D unresolved. The CDR3 sequence is 13 residues long. Trimming left V 2 bases short and J 6 bases short, with 11 bases between.

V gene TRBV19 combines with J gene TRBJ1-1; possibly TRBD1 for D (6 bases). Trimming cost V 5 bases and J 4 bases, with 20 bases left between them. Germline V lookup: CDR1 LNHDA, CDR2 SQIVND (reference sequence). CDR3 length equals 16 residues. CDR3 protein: CASSPSGAARGTEAFF. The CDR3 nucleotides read TGTGCCAGTAGTCCTTCAGGGGCCGCCCGGGGCACTGAAGCTTTCTTT.

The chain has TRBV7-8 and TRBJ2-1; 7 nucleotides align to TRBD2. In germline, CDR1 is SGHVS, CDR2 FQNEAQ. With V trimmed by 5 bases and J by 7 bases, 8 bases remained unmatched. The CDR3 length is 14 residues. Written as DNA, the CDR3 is TGTGCCAGCAGCCCCCGGGGGAGGGATAATGAGCAGTTCTTC. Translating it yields CASSPRGRDNEQFF.

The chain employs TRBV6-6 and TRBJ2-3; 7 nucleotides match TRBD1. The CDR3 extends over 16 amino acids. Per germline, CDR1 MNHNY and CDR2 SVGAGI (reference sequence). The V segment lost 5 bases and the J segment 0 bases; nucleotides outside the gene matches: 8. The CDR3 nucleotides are TGTGCCAGCAGTAGACAGGGTTCGCTAAGCACAGATACGCAGTATTTT. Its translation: CASSRQGSLSTDTQYF.

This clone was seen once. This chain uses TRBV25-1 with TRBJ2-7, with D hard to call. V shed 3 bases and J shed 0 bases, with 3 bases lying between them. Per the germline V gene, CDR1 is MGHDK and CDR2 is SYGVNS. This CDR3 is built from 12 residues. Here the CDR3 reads CASSDISYEQYF. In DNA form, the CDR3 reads TGTGCCAGCAGTGACATCTCCTACGAGCAGTACTTC.

Here the CDR3 DNA reads TGCAGCTTCGCCGCGGGGGGCTACGAGCAGTACTTC. This encodes CSFAAGGYEQYF. The gene calls are TRBV29-1 and TRBJ2-7; 8 bases line up with TRBD2. Looked up from germline, CDR1 is SQVTM and CDR2 is ANQGSEA. V shed 8 bases and J 3 bases; nucleotides not matched to a gene: 6. The CDR3 spans 12 residues.

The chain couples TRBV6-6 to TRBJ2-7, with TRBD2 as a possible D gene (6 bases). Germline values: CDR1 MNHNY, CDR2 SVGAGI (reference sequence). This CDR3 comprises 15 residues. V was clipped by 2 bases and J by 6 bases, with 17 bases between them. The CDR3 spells CASSYGRGARVEQYF. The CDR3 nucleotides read TGTGCCAGCAGTTACGGACGCGGGGCTAGGGTCGAGCAGTACTTC.

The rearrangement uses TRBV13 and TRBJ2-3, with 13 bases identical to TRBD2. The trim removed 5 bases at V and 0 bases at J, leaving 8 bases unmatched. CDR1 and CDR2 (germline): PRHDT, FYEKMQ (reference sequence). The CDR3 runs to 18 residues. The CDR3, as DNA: TGTGCCAGCAGCACGAGACTAGCGGGGGGCCCTAGCACAGATACGCAGTATTTT. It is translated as CASSTRLAGGPSTDTQYF.

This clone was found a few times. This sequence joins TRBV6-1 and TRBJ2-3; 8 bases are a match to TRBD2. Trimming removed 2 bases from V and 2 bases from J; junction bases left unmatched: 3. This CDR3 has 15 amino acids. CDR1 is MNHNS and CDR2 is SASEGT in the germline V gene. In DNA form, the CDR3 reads TGTGCCAGCAGTGAACTAGCGGGTAACACAGATACGCAGTATTTT. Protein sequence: CASSELAGNTDTQYF.

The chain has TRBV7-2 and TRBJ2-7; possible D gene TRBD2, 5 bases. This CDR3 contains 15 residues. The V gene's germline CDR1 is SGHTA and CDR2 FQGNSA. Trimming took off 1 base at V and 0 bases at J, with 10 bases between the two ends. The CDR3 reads CASSLGSSGSYEQYF. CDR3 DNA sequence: TGTGCCAGCAGCTTAGGATCGAGCGGCTCCTACGAGCAGTACTTC. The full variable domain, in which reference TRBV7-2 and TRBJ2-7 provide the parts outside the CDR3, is GAGVSQSPSNKVTEKGKDVELRCDPISGHTALYWYRQSLGQGLEFLIYFQGNSAPDKSGLPSDRFSAERTGGSVSTLTIQRTQQEDSAVYLCASSLGSSGSYEQYFGPGTRLTVT.

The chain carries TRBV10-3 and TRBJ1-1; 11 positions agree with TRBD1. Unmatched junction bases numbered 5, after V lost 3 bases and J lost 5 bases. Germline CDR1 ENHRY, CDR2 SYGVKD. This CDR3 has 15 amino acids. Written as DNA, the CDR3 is TGTGCCATCAGTGAAGAGGGACAGGGGGGGACTGAAGCTTTCTTT. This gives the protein CAISEEGQGGTEAFF.

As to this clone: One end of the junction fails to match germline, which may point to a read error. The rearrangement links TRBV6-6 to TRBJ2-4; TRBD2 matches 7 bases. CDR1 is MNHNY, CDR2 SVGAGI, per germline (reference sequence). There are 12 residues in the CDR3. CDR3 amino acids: CASSPPTSSRDF. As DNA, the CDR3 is TGTGCCAGCAGTCCTCCGACTAGCTCGAGGGACTTC.

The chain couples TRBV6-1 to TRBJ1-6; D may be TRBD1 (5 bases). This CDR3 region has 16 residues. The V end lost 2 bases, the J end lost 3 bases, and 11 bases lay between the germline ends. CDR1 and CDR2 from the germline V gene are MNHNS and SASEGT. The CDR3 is CASSENLGGYNSPLHF. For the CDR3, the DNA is TGTGCCAGCAGTGAAAATCTCGGGGGCTATAATTCACCCCTCCACTTT.

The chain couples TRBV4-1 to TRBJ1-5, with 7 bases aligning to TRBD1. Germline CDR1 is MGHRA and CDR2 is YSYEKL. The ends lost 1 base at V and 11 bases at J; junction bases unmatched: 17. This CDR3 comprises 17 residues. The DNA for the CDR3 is TGCGCCAGCAGCCAAGCAAACGGACAGGCACGCTTAGCGTCCCAGCATTTT. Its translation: CASSQANGQARLASQHF.

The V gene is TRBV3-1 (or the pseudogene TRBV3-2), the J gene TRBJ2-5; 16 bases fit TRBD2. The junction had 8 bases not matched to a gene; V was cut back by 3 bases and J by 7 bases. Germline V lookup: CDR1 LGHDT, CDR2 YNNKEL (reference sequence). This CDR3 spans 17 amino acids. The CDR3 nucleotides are TGTGCCAGCAGCCATCCGGGACTAGCGGGGGGGAAGGCGACCCAGTACTTC. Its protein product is CASSHPGLAGGKATQYF.

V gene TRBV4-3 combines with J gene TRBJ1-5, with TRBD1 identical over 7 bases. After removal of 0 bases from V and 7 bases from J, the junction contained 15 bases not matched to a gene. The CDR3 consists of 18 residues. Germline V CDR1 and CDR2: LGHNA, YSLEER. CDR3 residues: CASSQDPIQDRVRQPQHF. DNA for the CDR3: TGCGCCAGCAGCCAAGACCCGATACAAGACAGGGTTCGCCAGCCCCAGCATTTT.

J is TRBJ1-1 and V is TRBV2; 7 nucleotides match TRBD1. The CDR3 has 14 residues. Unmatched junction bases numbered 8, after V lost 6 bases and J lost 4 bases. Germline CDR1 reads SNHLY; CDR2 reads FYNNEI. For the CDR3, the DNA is TGTGCCAGCAGGGCCAGGGGGATGAGCACTGAAGCTTTCTTT. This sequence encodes CASRARGMSTEAFF. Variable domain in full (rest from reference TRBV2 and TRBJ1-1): EPEVTQTPSHQVTQMGQEVILRCVPISNHLYFYWYRQILGQKVEFLVSFYNNEISEKSEIFDDQFSVERPDGSNFTLKIRSTKLEDSAMYFCASRARGMSTEAFFGQGTRLTVV.

CDR3 nucleotide sequence: TGTGCCAGCAGCGCGGGACAGGGAGGTGGAAACACCATATATTTT. Protein: CASSAGQGGGNTIYF. The rearrangement joins TRBV5-6 to TRBJ1-3, with 9 bases identical to TRBD1. CDR3 length equals 15 residues. Per the germline V gene, CDR1 is SGHDT and CDR2 is YYEEEE. The junction had 5 bases not matched to a gene; V was cut back by 4 bases and J by 3 bases.

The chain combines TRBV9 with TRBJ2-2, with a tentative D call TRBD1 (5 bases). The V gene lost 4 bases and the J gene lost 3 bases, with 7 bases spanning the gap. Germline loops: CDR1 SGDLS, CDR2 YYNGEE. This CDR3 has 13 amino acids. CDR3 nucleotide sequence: TGTGCCAGCAGCAGGGGTCACACCGGGGAGCTGTTTTTT. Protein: CASSRGHTGELFF.